These T cell receptor beta chains were read from a single sample in a study of T cell responses to AZD1222 COVID-19 vaccine. Libraries were prepared by immunoSEQ multiplex PCR; TCRdb keeps only in-frame clonotypes and omits some of them. The repertoire holds tens of thousands of clones, approximately 88% seen once, with approximately 7% in the top ten. This sample comprised peripheral blood, obtained on day 0 of AZD1222 vaccination. These receptors were collected from an adult in good health. CDR3s include the opening cysteine and the closing phenylalanine or tryptophan. The D gene is left open where the match is weak. Rows may omit the clone size; those that give it use once, few, many or a size class.

clone size: NA; V gene: TRBV5-1; J gene: TRBJ2-1; D gene: TRBD1; CDR3 DNA: TGCGCCAGCAGCTCCTTGGACAGGGGGTTACGCAATGAGCAGTTCTTC; CDR3 protein: CASSSLDRGLRNEQFF
clone size: NA; V gene: TRBV5-1; J gene: TRBJ2-2; D gene: NA; CDR3 DNA: TGCGCCAGCAGCTTGGCGACGGCGAACACCGGGGAGCTGTTTTTT; CDR3 protein: CASSLATANTGELFF
clone size: once; V gene: TRBV19; J gene: TRBJ2-7; D gene: NA; CDR3 DNA: TGTGCCAGTAGCACCTTGGGGGCCGGAGCCGTTTACGAGCAGTACTTC; CDR3 protein: CASSTLGAGAVYEQYF
clone size: NA; V gene: TRBV4-1; J gene: TRBJ2-2; D gene: NA; CDR3 DNA: TGCGCCAGCAGCGCCGGGATAGGAACCGGGGAGCTGTTTTTT; CDR3 protein: CASSAGIGTGELFF
clone size: NA; V gene: TRBV3-1/TRBV3-2; J gene: TRBJ1-4; D gene: TRBD1; CDR3 DNA: TGTGCCAGCAGTCAACAGGGGGTTGGAACTAATGAAAAACTGTTTTTT; CDR3 protein: CASSQQGVGTNEKLFF
clone size: NA; V gene: TRBV6-5; J gene: TRBJ2-7; D gene: NA; CDR3 DNA: TGTGCCAGCAGTTACTCTGACTACAGGAGCTCCTACGAGCAGTACTTC; CDR3 protein: CASSYSDYRSSYEQYF
clone size: NA; V gene: TRBV2; J gene: TRBJ1-4; D gene: NA; CDR3 DNA: TGTGCCAGCAGTTGGGGTTTGAATGAAAAACTGTTTTTT; CDR3 protein: CASSWGLNEKLFF
clone size: NA; V gene: TRBV3-1/TRBV3-2; J gene: TRBJ1-2; D gene: NA; CDR3 DNA: TGTGCCAGCAGCCAAGGGACAGCGAACTATGGCTACACCTTC; CDR3 protein: CASSQGTANYGYTF
clone size: NA; V gene: TRBV19; J gene: TRBJ1-2; D gene: NA; CDR3 DNA: TGTGCCAGTAGTTCAAAGCAGGGTCACGGTGGCTACACCTTC; CDR3 protein: CASSSKQGHGGYTF
clone size: NA; V gene: TRBV7-7; J gene: TRBJ2-2; D gene: NA; CDR3 DNA: TGTGCCAGCAGCCCCCGACGTCCCGGGACCAGCACGCCTCCGAACACCGGGGAGCTGTTTTTT; CDR3 protein: CASSPRRPGTSTPPNTGELFF
clone size: NA; V gene: TRBV4-1; J gene: TRBJ2-2; D gene: TRBD2; CDR3 DNA: TGCGCCAGCAGCCCTCGGACTAGATCGAACACCGGGGAGCTGTTTTTT; CDR3 protein: CASSPRTRSNTGELFF
clone size: NA; V gene: TRBV7-2; J gene: TRBJ1-6; D gene: NA; CDR3 DNA: TGTGCCAGCAGCCTCTTGACAGGATTTAATTCACCCCTCCACTTT; CDR3 protein: CASSLLTGFNSPLHF
clone size: NA; V gene: TRBV29-1; J gene: TRBJ1-2; D gene: NA; CDR3 DNA: TGCAGCGTGCCTCGGACAGATGGGGGATATGGCTACACCTTC; CDR3 protein: CSVPRTDGGYGYTF
clone size: NA; V gene: TRBV3-1/TRBV3-2; J gene: TRBJ2-6; D gene: NA; CDR3 DNA: TGTGCCAGCAGCCAGGACACGACTTATAACGTCCTGACTTTC; CDR3 protein: CASSQDTTYNVLTF
clone size: NA; V gene: TRBV5-1; J gene: TRBJ2-7; D gene: TRBD1; CDR3 DNA: TGCGCCAGCAGTCCTCGTTCCGGGACAGGGATCGGCGAGCAGTACTTC; CDR3 protein: CASSPRSGTGIGEQYF
clone size: NA; V gene: TRBV7-8; J gene: TRBJ2-7; D gene: TRBD1; CDR3 DNA: TGTGCCAGCAGCCCTGGGGACAGCTCCTACGAGCAGTACTTC; CDR3 protein: CASSPGDSSYEQYF
clone size: NA; V gene: TRBV5-1; J gene: TRBJ2-3; D gene: NA; CDR3 DNA: TGCGCCAGCAGCTTGGGGACCTTCACAGATACGCAGTATTTT; CDR3 protein: CASSLGTFTDTQYF
clone size: NA; V gene: TRBV29-1; J gene: TRBJ1-1; D gene: NA; CDR3 DNA: TGCAGCACTGAGACAGGAATGAACACTGAAGCTTTCTTT; CDR3 protein: CSTETGMNTEAFF
clone size: NA; V gene: TRBV7-3; J gene: TRBJ2-2; D gene: NA; CDR3 DNA: TGTGCCAGCAGCTCTACCCGGGACACCGGGGAGCTGTTTTTT; CDR3 protein: CASSSTRDTGELFF
clone size: few; V gene: TRBV6-5; J gene: TRBJ2-1; D gene: TRBD2; CDR3 DNA: TGTGCCAGCAGTTTTAGCGGGGGGGATTACAATGAGCAGTTCTTC; CDR3 protein: CASSFSGGDYNEQFF
clone size: NA; V gene: TRBV5-4; J gene: TRBJ1-2; D gene: NA; CDR3 DNA: TGTGCCAGCAGCTCTGACATCTATGGCTACACCTTC; CDR3 protein: CASSSDIYGYTF
clone size: NA; V gene: TRBV19; J gene: TRBJ2-1; D gene: TRBD1; CDR3 DNA: TGTGCCAGTAGTACGGACAGGGGACTGAATGAGCAGTTCTTC; CDR3 protein: CASSTDRGLNEQFF
clone size: NA; V gene: TRBV28; J gene: TRBJ2-7; D gene: NA; CDR3 DNA: TGTGCCAGCAGTTCGACGTGGGGCCAGGGCTCCTACGAGCAGTACTTC; CDR3 protein: CASSSTWGQGSYEQYF
clone size: NA; V gene: TRBV4-2; J gene: TRBJ2-7; D gene: TRBD2; CDR3 DNA: TGTGCCAGCAGCCAAGAAGCCCAGCGGGAGGGAATCTACGAGCAGTACTTC; CDR3 protein: CASSQEAQREGIYEQYF
clone size: NA; V gene: TRBV5-1; J gene: TRBJ2-1; D gene: TRBD2; CDR3 DNA: TGCGCCAGCAGCTTGGGAGCGGGGGAGAGGGAGCAGTTCTTC; CDR3 protein: CASSLGAGEREQFF
clone size: NA; V gene: TRBV19; J gene: TRBJ1-4; D gene: NA; CDR3 DNA: TGTGCCAGTGGCACCAGTGCAACTAATGAAAAACTGTTTTTT; CDR3 protein: CASGTSATNEKLFF
clone size: NA; V gene: TRBV27; J gene: TRBJ2-3; D gene: TRBD1; CDR3 DNA: TGTGCCAGCAGTTCCAACAGGGGATTCGGAGATACGCAGTATTTT; CDR3 protein: CASSSNRGFGDTQYF
clone size: NA; V gene: TRBV7-9; J gene: TRBJ1-6; D gene: NA; CDR3 DNA: TGTGCCAGCAGCGGGGGGGGATCACCCCTCCACTTT; CDR3 protein: CASSGGGSPLHF
clone size: once; V gene: TRBV28; J gene: TRBJ2-2; D gene: TRBD2; CDR3 DNA: TGTGCCAGCAGTTTAGCGGGAGAGGGGATGGGTAACACCGGGGAGCTGTTTTTT; CDR3 protein: CASSLAGEGMGNTGELFF
clone size: NA; V gene: TRBV18; J gene: TRBJ1-3; D gene: NA; CDR3 DNA: TGTGCCAGCTCACCATCCAGCCTCTCTGGAAACACCATATATTTT; CDR3 protein: CASSPSSLSGNTIYF
clone size: NA; V gene: TRBV19; J gene: TRBJ2-7; D gene: TRBD1; CDR3 DNA: TGTGCCAGTAGTATGGGGACAGGGGCATTCCACGAGCAGTACTTC; CDR3 protein: CASSMGTGAFHEQYF
clone size: NA; V gene: TRBV6-2/TRBV6-3; J gene: TRBJ1-5; D gene: NA; CDR3 DNA: TGTGCCAGCAGTCTGGGCAATCAGCCCCAGCATTTT; CDR3 protein: CASSLGNQPQHF
clone size: NA; V gene: TRBV10-3; J gene: TRBJ1-2; D gene: NA; CDR3 DNA: TGTGCCATCAGTGAGAGGGCCAACTATGGCTACACCTTC; CDR3 protein: CAISERANYGYTF
clone size: NA; V gene: TRBV9; J gene: TRBJ2-1; D gene: NA; CDR3 DNA: TGTGCCAGCAGCCCTAGTGGGCAATCCTACAATGAGCAGTTCTTC; CDR3 protein: CASSPSGQSYNEQFF
clone size: once; V gene: TRBV5-1; J gene: TRBJ2-3; D gene: TRBD2; CDR3 DNA: TGCGCCAGCAGCACCGGGACTAGCGTAACAGATACGCAGTATTTT; CDR3 protein: CASSTGTSVTDTQYF
clone size: NA; V gene: TRBV6-5; J gene: TRBJ2-7; D gene: NA; CDR3 DNA: TGTGCCAGCAGTCCCACCCCAGCCGGCGAGCAGTACTTC; CDR3 protein: CASSPTPAGEQYF
clone size: NA; V gene: TRBV6-2/TRBV6-3; J gene: TRBJ2-3; D gene: TRBD1; CDR3 DNA: TGTGCCAGCAGTTACCGCAGACAGGGTGAGCAAGATACGCAGTATTTT; CDR3 protein: CASSYRRQGEQDTQYF
clone size: NA; V gene: TRBV27; J gene: TRBJ2-1; D gene: NA; CDR3 DNA: TGTGCCAGCCGCTCCGGACGGGCCTCCTACAATGAGCAGTTCTTC; CDR3 protein: CASRSGRASYNEQFF
clone size: NA; V gene: TRBV6-4; J gene: TRBJ1-4; D gene: NA; CDR3 DNA: TGTGCCAGCATTCCACAGGGAGGTACTAATGAAAAACTGTTTTTT; CDR3 protein: CASIPQGGTNEKLFF
clone size: NA; V gene: TRBV18; J gene: TRBJ1-4; D gene: TRBD1; CDR3 DNA: TGTGCCAGCTCATCCACAGGGGGCTCAGATGAAAAACTGTTTTTT; CDR3 protein: CASSSTGGSDEKLFF
clone size: NA; V gene: TRBV2; J gene: TRBJ2-1; D gene: NA; CDR3 DNA: TGTGCCAGCAGAAGGGTAGGTCACAATGAGCAGTTCTTC; CDR3 protein: CASRRVGHNEQFF
clone size: NA; V gene: TRBV14; J gene: TRBJ2-1; D gene: TRBD2; CDR3 DNA: TGTGCCAGCAGCCGTTTGACTAGCGGATTATACAATGAGCAGTTCTTC; CDR3 protein: CASSRLTSGLYNEQFF
clone size: NA; V gene: TRBV2; J gene: TRBJ2-3; D gene: NA; CDR3 DNA: TGTGCCAGCAGCGGGAAGGATGCGGAGAAAGGCACAGATACGCAGTATTTT; CDR3 protein: CASSGKDAEKGTDTQYF
clone size: NA; V gene: TRBV9; J gene: TRBJ2-2; D gene: TRBD2; CDR3 DNA: TGTGCCAGCAGCGTGGGAGCGGGAGGGCCGGTCACCGGGGAGCTGTTTTTT; CDR3 protein: CASSVGAGGPVTGELFF
clone size: NA; V gene: TRBV19; J gene: TRBJ2-3; D gene: NA; CDR3 DNA: TGTGCCAGTAGTCACCGGGACGTCGATACGCAGTATTTT; CDR3 protein: CASSHRDVDTQYF
clone size: NA; V gene: TRBV11-3; J gene: TRBJ1-1; D gene: NA; CDR3 DNA: TGTGCCAGCAGCTTGAACAGGGTGAACACTGAAGCTTTCTTT; CDR3 protein: CASSLNRVNTEAFF